The 3 T cell receptor beta chains below come from one sample, sequenced in a study of radiation and T cells in renal cell carcinoma. Sample time point: baseline pretreatment blood. Treatment meaning: 15 Gy SBRT to primary tumor, nephrectomy 4 weeks later. Measured with immunoSEQ multiplex PCR; TCRdb has only the in-frame clones, and not every one. The data show about 150,000 clones, over 75% seen once. This material consisted of blood, taken from a patient whose treatment included radiotherapy and nephrectomy. The receptor source for this set is a woman between 50 and 59 years old with renal cell carcinoma.

This chain joins TRBV19 and TRBJ1-2, with D unclear. Trimming stripped 6 bases from V and 7 bases from J, with 12 bases between. Per the germline V gene, CDR1 is LNHDA and CDR2 is SQIVND (reference sequence). The CDR3 totals 12 residues. CDR3 bases: TGTGCCAGTAGCCAAGGGTTCTCTGGCTACACCTTC. Translating it yields CASSQGFSGYTF.

The V gene is TRBV30, the J gene TRBJ2-7; D is unresolved. This CDR3 spans 13 amino acids. V gave up 0 bases and J gave up 5 bases, with 11 bases separating them. From germline, CDR1 is GTSNPN and CDR2 SVGIG (reference sequence). CDR3: CAWSVLKVHEQYF. In nucleotides, the CDR3 is TGTGCCTGGAGTGTGTTGAAGGTCCACGAGCAGTACTTC.

The chain uses TRBV6-1 and TRBJ1-1; D remains unclear. V was cut by 1 base and J by 5 bases, with 17 bases left in between. Per the germline V gene, CDR1 is MNHNS and CDR2 is SASEGT. This CDR3 has 16 amino acids. CDR3 in amino acids: CASSEVETLYGTEAFF. The CDR3 DNA sequence: TGTGCCAGCAGTGAAGTCGAGACACTCTATGGGACTGAAGCTTTCTTT.